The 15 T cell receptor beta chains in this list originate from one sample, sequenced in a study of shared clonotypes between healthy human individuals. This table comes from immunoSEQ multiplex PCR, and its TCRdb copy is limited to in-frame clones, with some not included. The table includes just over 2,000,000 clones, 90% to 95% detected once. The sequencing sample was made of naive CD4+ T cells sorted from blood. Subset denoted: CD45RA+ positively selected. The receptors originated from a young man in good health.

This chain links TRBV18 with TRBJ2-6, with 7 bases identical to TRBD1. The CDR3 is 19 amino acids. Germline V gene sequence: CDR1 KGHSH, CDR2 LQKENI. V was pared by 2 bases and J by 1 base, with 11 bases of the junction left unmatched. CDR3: CASSPVKGQVSSGANVLTF. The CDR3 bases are TGTGCCAGCTCACCAGTTAAAGGACAGGTCTCATCTGGGGCCAACGTCCTGACTTTC.

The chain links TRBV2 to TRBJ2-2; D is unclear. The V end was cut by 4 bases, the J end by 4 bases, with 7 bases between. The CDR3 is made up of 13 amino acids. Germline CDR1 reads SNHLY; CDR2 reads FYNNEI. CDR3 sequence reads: CASSVVSTGELFF. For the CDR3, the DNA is TGTGCCAGCAGTGTAGTCTCCACCGGGGAGCTGTTTTTT.

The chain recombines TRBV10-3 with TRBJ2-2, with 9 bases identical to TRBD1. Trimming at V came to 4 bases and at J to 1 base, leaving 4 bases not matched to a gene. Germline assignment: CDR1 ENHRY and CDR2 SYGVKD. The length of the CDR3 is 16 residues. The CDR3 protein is CAISGGTGLNTGELFF. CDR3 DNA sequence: TGTGCCATCAGTGGCGGGACAGGGCTGAACACCGGGGAGCTGTTTTTT.

The CDR3 bases are TGCGCCAGCAGCCAAAACCGGCATACAGGGGGGGACACTGAAGCTTTCTTT. Translating gives CASSQNRHTGGDTEAFF. The genes are TRBV4-1 and TRBJ1-1; 8 nucleotides line up with TRBD1. The germline gives CDR1 MGHRA, CDR2 YSYEKL. V was pared by 2 bases and J by 3 bases, with 11 bases of the junction left unmatched. This CDR3 has 17 amino acids.

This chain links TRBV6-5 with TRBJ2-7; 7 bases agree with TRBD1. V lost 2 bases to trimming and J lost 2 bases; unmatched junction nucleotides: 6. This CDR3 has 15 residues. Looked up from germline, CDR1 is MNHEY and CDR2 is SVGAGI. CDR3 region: CASSYHRDSPYEQYF. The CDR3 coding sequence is TGTGCCAGCAGTTACCATCGGGACAGTCCCTACGAGCAGTACTTC.

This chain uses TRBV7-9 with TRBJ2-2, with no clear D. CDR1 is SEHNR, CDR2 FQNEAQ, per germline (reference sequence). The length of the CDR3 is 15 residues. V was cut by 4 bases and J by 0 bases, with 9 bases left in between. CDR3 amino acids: CASSSSSSNTGELFF. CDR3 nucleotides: TGTGCCAGCAGCTCGTCATCTTCGAACACCGGGGAGCTGTTTTTT.

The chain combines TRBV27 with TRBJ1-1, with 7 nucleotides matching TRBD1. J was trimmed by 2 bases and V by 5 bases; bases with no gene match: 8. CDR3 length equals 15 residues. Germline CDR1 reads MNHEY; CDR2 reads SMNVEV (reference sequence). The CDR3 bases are TGTGCCAGCAGTACCAGACAGGGTCTAAACACTGAAGCTTTCTTT. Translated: CASSTRQGLNTEAFF.

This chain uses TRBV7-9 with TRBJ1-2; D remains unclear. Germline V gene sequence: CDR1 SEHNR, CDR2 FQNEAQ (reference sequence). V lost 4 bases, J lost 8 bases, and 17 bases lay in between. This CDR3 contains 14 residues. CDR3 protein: CASSYPLASRGYTF. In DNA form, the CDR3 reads TGTGCCAGCAGCTACCCCCTCGCGTCTCGGGGCTACACCTTC.

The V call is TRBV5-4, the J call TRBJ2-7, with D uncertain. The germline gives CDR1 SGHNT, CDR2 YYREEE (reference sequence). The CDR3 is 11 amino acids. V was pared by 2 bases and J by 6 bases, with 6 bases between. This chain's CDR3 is CASSLASEQYF. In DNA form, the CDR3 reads TGTGCCAGCAGCTTAGCAAGCGAGCAGTACTTC.

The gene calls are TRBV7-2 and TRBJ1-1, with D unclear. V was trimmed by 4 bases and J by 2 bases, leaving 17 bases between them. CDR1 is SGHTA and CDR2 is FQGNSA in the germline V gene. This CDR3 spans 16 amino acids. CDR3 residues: CASSSLRKGSNTEAFF. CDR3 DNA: TGTGCCAGCAGCTCCCTGAGAAAGGGCAGTAACACTGAAGCTTTCTTT.

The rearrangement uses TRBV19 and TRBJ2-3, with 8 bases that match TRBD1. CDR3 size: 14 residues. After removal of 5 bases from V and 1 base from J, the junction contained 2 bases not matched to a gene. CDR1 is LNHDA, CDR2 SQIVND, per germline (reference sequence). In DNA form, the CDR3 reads TGTGCCAGTAGTCCGACAGGGGGCACAGATACGCAGTATTTT. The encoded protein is CASSPTGGTDTQYF.

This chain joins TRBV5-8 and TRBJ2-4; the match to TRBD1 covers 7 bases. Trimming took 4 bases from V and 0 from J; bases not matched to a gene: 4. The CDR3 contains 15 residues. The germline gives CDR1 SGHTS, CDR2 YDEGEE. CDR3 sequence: CASSPGGLAKNIQYF. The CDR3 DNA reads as TGTGCCAGCAGCCCAGGGGGTTTAGCCAAAAACATTCAGTACTTC.

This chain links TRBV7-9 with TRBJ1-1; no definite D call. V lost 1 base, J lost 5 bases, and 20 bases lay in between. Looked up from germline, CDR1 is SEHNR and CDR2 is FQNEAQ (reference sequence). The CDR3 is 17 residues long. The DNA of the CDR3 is TGTGCCAGCAGCTTAGTATATGGCGGGAGGGATCGAACTGAAGCTTTCTTT. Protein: CASSLVYGGRDRTEAFF. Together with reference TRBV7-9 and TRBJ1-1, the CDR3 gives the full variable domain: DTGVSQNPRHKITKRGQNVTFRCDPISEHNRLYWYRQTLGQGPEFLTYFQNEAQLEKSRLLSDRFSAERPKGSFSTLEIQRTEQGDSAMYLCASSLVYGGRDRTEAFFGQGTRLTVV.

The DNA for the CDR3 is TGTGCCAGCAGCCGGTCAGGGCCTGGAAACACCATATATTTT. Its protein is CASSRSGPGNTIYF. This sequence joins TRBV6-6 and TRBJ1-3; D might be TRBD1 (5 bases). V was clipped by 6 bases and J by 2 bases, with 11 bases between them. CDR3 length: 14 residues. Germline V gene sequence: CDR1 MNHNY, CDR2 SVGAGI (reference sequence).

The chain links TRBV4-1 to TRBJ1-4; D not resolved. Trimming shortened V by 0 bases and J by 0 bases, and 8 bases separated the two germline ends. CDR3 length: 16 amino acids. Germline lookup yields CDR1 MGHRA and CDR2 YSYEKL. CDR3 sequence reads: CASSQDGGATNEKLFF. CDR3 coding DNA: TGCGCCAGCAGCCAAGATGGCGGCGCAACTAATGAAAAACTGTTTTTT.